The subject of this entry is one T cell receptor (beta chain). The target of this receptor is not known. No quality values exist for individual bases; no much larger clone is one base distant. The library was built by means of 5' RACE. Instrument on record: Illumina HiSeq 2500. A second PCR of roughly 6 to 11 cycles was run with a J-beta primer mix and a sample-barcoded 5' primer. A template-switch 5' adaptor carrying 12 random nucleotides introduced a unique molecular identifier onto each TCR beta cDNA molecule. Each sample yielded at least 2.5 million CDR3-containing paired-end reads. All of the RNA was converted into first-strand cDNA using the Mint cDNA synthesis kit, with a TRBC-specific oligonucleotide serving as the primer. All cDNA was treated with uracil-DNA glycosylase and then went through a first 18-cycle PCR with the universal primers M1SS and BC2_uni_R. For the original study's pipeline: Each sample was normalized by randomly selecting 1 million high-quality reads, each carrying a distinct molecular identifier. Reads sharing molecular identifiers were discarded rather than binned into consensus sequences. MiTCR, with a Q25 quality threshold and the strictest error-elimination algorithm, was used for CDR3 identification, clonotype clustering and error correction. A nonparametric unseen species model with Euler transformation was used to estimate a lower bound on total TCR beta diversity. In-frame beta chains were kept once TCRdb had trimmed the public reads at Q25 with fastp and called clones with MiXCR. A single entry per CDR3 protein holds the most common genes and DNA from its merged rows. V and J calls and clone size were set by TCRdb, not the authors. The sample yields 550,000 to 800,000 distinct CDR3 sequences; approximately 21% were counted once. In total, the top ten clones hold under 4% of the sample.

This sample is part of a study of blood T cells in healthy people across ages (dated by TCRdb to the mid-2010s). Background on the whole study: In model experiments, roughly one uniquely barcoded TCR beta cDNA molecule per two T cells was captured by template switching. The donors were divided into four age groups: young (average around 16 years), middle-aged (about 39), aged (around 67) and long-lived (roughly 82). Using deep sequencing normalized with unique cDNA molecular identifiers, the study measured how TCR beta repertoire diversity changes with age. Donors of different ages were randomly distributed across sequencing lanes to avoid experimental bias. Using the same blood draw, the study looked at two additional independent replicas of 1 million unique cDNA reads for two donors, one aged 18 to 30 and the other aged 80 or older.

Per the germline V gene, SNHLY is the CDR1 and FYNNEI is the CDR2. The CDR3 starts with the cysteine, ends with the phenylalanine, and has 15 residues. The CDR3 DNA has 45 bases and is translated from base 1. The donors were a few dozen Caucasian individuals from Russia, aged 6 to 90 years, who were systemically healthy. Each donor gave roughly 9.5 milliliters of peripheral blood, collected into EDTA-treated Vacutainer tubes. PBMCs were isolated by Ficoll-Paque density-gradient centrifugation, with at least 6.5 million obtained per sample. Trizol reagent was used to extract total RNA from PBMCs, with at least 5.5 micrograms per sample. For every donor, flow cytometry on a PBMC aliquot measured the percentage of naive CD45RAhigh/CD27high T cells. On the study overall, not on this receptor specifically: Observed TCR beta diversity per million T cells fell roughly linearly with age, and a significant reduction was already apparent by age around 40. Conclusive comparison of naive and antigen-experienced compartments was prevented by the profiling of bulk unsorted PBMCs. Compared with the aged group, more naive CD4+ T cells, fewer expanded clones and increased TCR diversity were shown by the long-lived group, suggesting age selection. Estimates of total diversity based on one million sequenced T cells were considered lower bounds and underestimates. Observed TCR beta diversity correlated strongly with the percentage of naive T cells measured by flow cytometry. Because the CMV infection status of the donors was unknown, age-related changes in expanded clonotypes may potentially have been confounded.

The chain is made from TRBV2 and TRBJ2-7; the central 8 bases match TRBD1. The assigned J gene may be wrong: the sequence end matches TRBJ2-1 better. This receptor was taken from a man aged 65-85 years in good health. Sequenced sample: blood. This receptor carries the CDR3 CASRPTGDPYNEQFF. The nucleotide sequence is TGTGCCAGCAGGCCGACAGGGGACCCTTACAATGAGCAGTTCTTC.